The 10 T cell receptor beta chains given below trace back to one sample, sequenced in a study of blood T cells in healthy people across ages. For the second PCR, which ran for roughly 6 to 12 cycles, a sample-barcoded 5' primer and a J-beta primer mix were used. TCRdb reprocessed the 5' RACE reads via MiXCR and lists one record per CDR3 protein. The repertoire holds more than 450,000 distinct CDR3 sequences, with roughly a quarter as singletons. These same data were also listed under a study on T cells of mothers and their children.

Material for sequencing was blood. The receptor set was obtained from a boy aged 2 to 9 in good health.

This chain uses TRBV7-6 with TRBJ2-7; 9 bases align to TRBD1. Germline CDR1 SGHVS, CDR2 FNYEAQ. V shed 5 bases and J 5 bases; nucleotides not matched to a gene: 13. This CDR3 contains 16 residues. The CDR3 DNA follows: TGTGCCAGCAGCAGTAGCCCGGGACAGGGTGGCCACGAGCAGTACTTC. Translating gives CASSSSPGQGGHEQYF.

This clonotype was picked up a small number of times. CDR3 protein: CASSVASVTSGTDTQYF. CDR3 DNA: TGTGCCAGCAGCGTAGCTAGTGTGACTAGCGGTACAGATACGCAGTATTTT. This chain connects TRBV9 to TRBJ2-3, with 9 nucleotides matching TRBD2. J was trimmed by 3 bases and V by 0 bases; bases with no gene match: 8. The CDR3 runs to 17 residues. Per germline, CDR1 SGDLS and CDR2 YYNGEE.

The rearrangement links TRBV5-1 to TRBJ2-7; the match to TRBD2 covers 14 bases. The J call may be in error: the DNA end matches TRBJ2-1 better. The CDR3 sequence is 22 residues long. Germline-derived CDR1 and CDR2 are SGHRS and YFSETQ. CDR3 sequence: CASSLVQGLAGVENLAHNEQFF. Here the CDR3 DNA reads TGCGCCAGCAGCTTGGTCCAGGGACTAGCGGGAGTTGAGAATCTCGCTCACAATGAGCAGTTCTTC.

A few counts support this clonotype. The V and J genes are TRBV20-1 and TRBJ2-3; the match to TRBD1 covers 8 bases. Germline trimming cut 2 bases from V and 5 bases from J; bases unmatched to any gene: 6. Germline V gene lookup returns CDR1 DFQATT and CDR2 SNEGSKA (reference sequence). The CDR3 consists of 14 residues. The CDR3 loop reads CSARIPGGEDTQYF. The CDR3 coding sequence is TGCAGTGCTAGAATTCCAGGGGGCGAAGATACGCAGTATTTT.

The gene calls are TRBV6-2 or TRBV6-3 and TRBJ2-5, with 8 bases fitting TRBD1. Gene TRBJ2-1 matches the end of the DNA better, so the J call may be wrong. The germline gives CDR1 MNHEY, CDR2 SVGEGT. The CDR3 covers 14 residues. The CDR3 here is CASRGQVPTYEQFF. CDR3 nucleotides: TGTGCCAGCAGGGGACAGGTCCCCACCTACGAGCAGTTCTTC.

This clonotype was detected many times. The rearrangement uses TRBV6-5 and TRBJ2-2; D not resolved. The germline V and J ends were trimmed by 11 bases and 1 base, with 14 bases remaining between them. The CDR3 totals 14 residues. Germline V gene sequence: CDR1 MNHEY, CDR2 SVGAGI. CDR3 in DNA: TGTGCCTCGACGGACCAGCGGAACACCGGGGAGCTGTTTTTT. It specifies CASTDQRNTGELFF.

The chain joins TRBV27 to TRBJ2-1, with a weak D call TRBD2 (5 bases). The last part of the DNA fits TRBJ2-7 better; the J call may be wrong. This CDR3 has 13 amino acids. Germline lookup yields CDR1 MNHEY and CDR2 SMNVEV (reference sequence). The chain's CDR3 is CASSLRRTGEQYF. The CDR3 coding sequence is TGTGCCAGCAGTTTACGGAGAACGGGGGAGCAGTACTTC.

The chain joins TRBV2 to TRBJ2-4, with a possible D match to TRBD1 (5 bases). CDR3 length equals 14 residues. Germline loops: CDR1 SNHLY, CDR2 FYNNEI. V lost 1 base to trimming and J lost 12 bases, with 16 bases between them. This CDR3 reads CASSEVDSTEDQYF. CDR3 coding DNA: TGTGCCAGCAGTGAAGTCGACTCGACAGAGGATCAGTACTTC.

This clonotype has only a few counts. The rearrangement joins TRBV21-1 to TRBJ2-4. TRBV21-1 is shown as a pseudogene. The CDR3 consists of 14 residues. In DNA form, the CDR3 reads TGTGCCAGCACTGGTTCGGGGTCCAAAAACATTCAGTACTTC. Residues: CASTGSGSKNIQYF.

The CDR3 DNA follows: TGTGCCACCAGCAGAGACCTAGCGGGGGGGCGCCCAGATACGCAGTATTTT. Translated: CATSRDLAGGRPDTQYF. The chain links TRBV15 to TRBJ2-3, with TRBD2 matching over 12 bases. In germline, CDR1 is LNHNV, CDR2 YYDKDF (reference sequence). J was trimmed by 4 bases and V by 0 bases; bases with no gene match: 5. The CDR3 has 17 residues.